Below, 4 T cell receptor beta chains from the same sample are listed, as sequenced in a study of blood T cell repertoires in COVID-19. TCRdb's copy holds only in-frame clones and misses some; the assay was immunoSEQ multiplex PCR. Among some 110,000 clones listed, less than 80% were seen once. Input material: peripheral blood. The receptors stem from a man in his fifties with acute or convalescent COVID-19.

This clone has just a few counts. The CDR3 reads CASTPTGGNYGYTF. The CDR3 nucleotides are TGTGCCAGCACCCCCACAGGGGGGAACTATGGCTACACCTTC. V is TRBV25-1 and J is TRBJ1-2, with 8 bases matching TRBD1. V trimming: 7 bases; J trimming: 2 bases; junction bases outside the gene matches: 6. The germline V gene has CDR1 MGHDK and CDR2 SYGVNS. CDR3 length: 14 amino acids.

Only a few counts were recorded for this clone. This rearrangement joins TRBV6-5 to TRBJ1-2, with a tentative D call TRBD1 (5 bases). There are 15 residues in the CDR3. Trimming took 2 bases from V and 8 from J, leaving 18 bases between them. From germline, CDR1 is MNHEY and CDR2 SVGAGI. CDR3: CASSYQMIGADGYTF. In DNA form, the CDR3 reads TGTGCCAGCAGTTACCAGATGATTGGGGCTGACGGCTACACCTTC.

The chain has TRBV9 and TRBJ2-3; 9 bases are shared with TRBD2. Germline V lookup: CDR1 SGDLS, CDR2 YYNGEE. J lost 4 bases, V lost 5 bases, and 14 bases had no gene match. The CDR3 has 17 residues. CDR3 nucleotides: TGTGCCAGCAGTGTGATGGGTGGCGGGGGGGCCCCAGATACGCAGTATTTT. Translating it yields CASSVMGGGGAPDTQYF.

This sequence joins TRBV7-3 and TRBJ2-2, with D possibly being TRBD2 (6 bases). Germline V CDR1 and CDR2: SGHTA, FQGTGA. V was shortened by 4 bases and J by 6 bases, with 18 bases between the two germline ends. The CDR3 spans 16 residues. The CDR3 is CASSSPRDSPSGELFF. CDR3 DNA sequence: TGTGCCAGCAGCTCACCTCGGGACTCCCCATCCGGGGAGCTGTTTTTT.